This record covers a single T cell receptor beta chain. This sample is part of a study of shared clonotypes between healthy human individuals. Trimming removed 7 bases from V and 1 base from J; junction bases left unmatched: 10. Germline loops: CDR1 MNHEY, CDR2 SMNVEV (reference sequence). The CDR3 has 17 amino acids. Generated by immunoSEQ multiplex PCR, the TCRdb table keeps only in-frame clones and is missing some. This table holds 600,000 to 750,000 clones, 55% to 80% found once. This sequence was found in a young woman in good health. The chain links TRBV27 to TRBJ2-4, with 10 bases that match TRBD2. The specimen was memory CD4+ T cells sorted from blood. Subset indicated: CD45RA-negative fraction. This CDR3 reads CASNLAGESLAKNIQYF. The CDR3 nucleotides read TGTGCCAGCAATCTAGCGGGAGAATCCTTGGCCAAAAACATTCAGTACTTC.